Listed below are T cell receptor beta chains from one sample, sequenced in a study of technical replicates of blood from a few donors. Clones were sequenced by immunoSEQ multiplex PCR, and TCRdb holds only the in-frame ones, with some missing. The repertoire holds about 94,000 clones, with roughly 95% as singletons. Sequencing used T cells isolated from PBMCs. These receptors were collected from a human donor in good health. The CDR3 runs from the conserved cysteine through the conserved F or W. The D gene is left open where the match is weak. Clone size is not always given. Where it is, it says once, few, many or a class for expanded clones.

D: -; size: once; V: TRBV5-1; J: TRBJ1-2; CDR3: CASRGQCYGYTF; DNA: TGCGCCAGCAGAGGACAGTGCTATGGCTACACCTTC
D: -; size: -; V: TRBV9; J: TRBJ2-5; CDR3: CASSVSSQETQYF; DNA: TGTGCCAGCAGCGTATCTAGCCAAGAGACCCAGTACTTC
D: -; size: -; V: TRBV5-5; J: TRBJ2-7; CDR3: CASSFSGYEQYF; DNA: TGTGCCAGCAGCTTCTCAGGGTACGAGCAGTACTTC
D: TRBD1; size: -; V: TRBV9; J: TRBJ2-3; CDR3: CASSAQGERADTQYF; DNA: TGTGCCAGCAGCGCACAGGGGGAGAGGGCAGATACGCAGTATTTT
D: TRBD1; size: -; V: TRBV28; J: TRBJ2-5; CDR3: CASSTRDSFSETQYF; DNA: TGTGCCAGCAGTACGAGGGACAGTTTTAGTGAGACCCAGTACTTC
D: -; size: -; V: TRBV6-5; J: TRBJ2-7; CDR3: CASSADSLSSYEQYF; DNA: TGTGCCAGCAGTGCAGACAGCTTGAGCTCCTACGAGCAGTACTTC
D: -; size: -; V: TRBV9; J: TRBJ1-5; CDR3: CASSAGAHGFNQPQHF; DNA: TGTGCCAGCAGCGCGGGTGCTCATGGCTTCAATCAGCCCCAGCATTTT
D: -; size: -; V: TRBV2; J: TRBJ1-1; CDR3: CASRGGEGTEAFF; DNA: TGTGCCAGCAGGGGGGGGGAAGGCACTGAAGCTTTCTTT
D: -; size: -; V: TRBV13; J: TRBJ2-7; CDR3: CASSLGSLVSYEQYF; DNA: TGTGCCAGCAGCTTAGGATCTCTTGTATCCTACGAGCAGTACTTC
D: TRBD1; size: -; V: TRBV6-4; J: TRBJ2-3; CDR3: CASSDSFRDRDTDTQYF; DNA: TGTGCCAGCAGTGATTCATTCCGGGACAGGGATACAGATACGCAGTATTTT
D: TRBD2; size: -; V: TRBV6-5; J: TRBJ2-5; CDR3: CASSLSGGVDETQYF; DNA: TGTGCCAGCAGTCTTAGCGGGGGGGTCGATGAGACCCAGTACTTC
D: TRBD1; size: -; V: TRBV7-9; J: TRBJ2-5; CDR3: CASSRPTGIQETQYF; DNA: TGTGCCAGCAGCCGACCGACAGGGATCCAAGAGACCCAGTACTTC
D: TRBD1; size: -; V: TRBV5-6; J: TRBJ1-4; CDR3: CASSSPAQGDEKLFF; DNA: TGTGCCAGCAGCTCCCCGGCACAGGGGGATGAAAAACTGTTTTTT
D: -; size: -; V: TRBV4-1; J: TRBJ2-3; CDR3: CASSQAQGTTDTQYF; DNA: TGCGCCAGCAGCCAAGCACAGGGTACCACAGATACGCAGTATTTT
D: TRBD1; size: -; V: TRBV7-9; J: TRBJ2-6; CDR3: CASSSSGQGAPGANVLTF; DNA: TGTGCCAGCAGCTCCAGTGGACAGGGGGCGCCTGGGGCCAACGTCCTGACTTTC
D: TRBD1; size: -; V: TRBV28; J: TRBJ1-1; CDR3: CASSPLAGQGAFTEAFF; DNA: TGTGCCAGCAGTCCTTTGGCGGGACAGGGGGCTTTTACTGAAGCTTTCTTT
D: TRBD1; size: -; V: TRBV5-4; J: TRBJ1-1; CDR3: CASSQNRDRNTEAFF; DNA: TGTGCCAGCAGTCAAAACCGGGACAGGAACACTGAAGCTTTCTTT
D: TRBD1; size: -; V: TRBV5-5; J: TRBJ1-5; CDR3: CASSSAGGNSNQPQHF; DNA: TGTGCCAGCAGCTCGGCAGGGGGGAACTCCAATCAGCCCCAGCATTTT
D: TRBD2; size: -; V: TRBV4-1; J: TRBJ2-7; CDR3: CASSQAGLAGSSYEQYF; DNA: TGCGCCAGCAGCCAGGCCGGACTAGCGGGGAGCTCCTACGAGCAGTACTTC
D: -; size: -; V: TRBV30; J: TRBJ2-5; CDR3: CAWSYNQETQYF; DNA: TGTGCCTGGAGTTATAACCAAGAGACCCAGTACTTC
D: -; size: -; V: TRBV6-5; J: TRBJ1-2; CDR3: CASSYLDTYGYTF; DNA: TGTGCCAGCAGTTACCTCGACACCTATGGCTACACCTTC
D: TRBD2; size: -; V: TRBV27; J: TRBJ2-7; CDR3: CASSLGAGGAYEQYF; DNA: TGTGCCAGCAGTTTGGGAGCGGGAGGGGCCTACGAGCAGTACTTC
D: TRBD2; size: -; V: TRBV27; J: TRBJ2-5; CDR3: CASSLGLAGGETQYF; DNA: TGTGCCAGCAGTTTGGGACTAGCGGGAGGAGAGACCCAGTACTTC
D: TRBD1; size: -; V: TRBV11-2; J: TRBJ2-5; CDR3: CASSPGQQETQYF; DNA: TGTGCCAGCAGTCCGGGACAGCAAGAGACCCAGTACTTC
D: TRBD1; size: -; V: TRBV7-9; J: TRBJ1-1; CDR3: CASRRGTGGNTEAFF; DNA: TGTGCCAGCAGAAGGGGGACAGGGGGGAACACTGAAGCTTTCTTT
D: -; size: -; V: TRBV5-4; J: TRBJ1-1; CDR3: CASSLQWNTEAFF; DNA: TGTGCCAGCAGCTTGCAGTGGAACACTGAAGCTTTCTTT
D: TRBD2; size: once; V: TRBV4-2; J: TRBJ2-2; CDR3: CASSRAGGGTGELFF; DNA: TGTGCCAGCAGCCGAGCGGGGGGCGGAACCGGGGAGCTGTTTTTT
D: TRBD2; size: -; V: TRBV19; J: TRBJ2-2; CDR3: CASSMLLAGVFGELFF; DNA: TGTGCCAGTAGTATGTTACTAGCGGGAGTGTTCGGGGAGCTGTTTTTT
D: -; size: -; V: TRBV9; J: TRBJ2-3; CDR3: CASSVGTLFEDTQYF; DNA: TGTGCCAGCAGCGTAGGAACCCTTTTTGAGGATACGCAGTATTTT
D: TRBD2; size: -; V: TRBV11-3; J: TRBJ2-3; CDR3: CASSLTIGLAGTSTDTQYF; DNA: TGTGCCAGCAGCTTAACTATTGGACTAGCGGGGACTAGCACAGATACGCAGTATTTT
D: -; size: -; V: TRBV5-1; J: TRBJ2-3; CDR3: CASSLAFVSVSDTQYF; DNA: TGCGCCAGCAGCTTAGCCTTTGTCTCCGTTTCAGATACGCAGTATTTT
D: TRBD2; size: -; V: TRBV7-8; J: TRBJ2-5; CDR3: CASSLLSAGGRETQYF; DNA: TGTGCCAGCAGCTTGTTGTCGGCGGGGGGGAGAGAGACCCAGTACTTC
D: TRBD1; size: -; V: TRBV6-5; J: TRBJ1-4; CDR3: CASSYSGGSNEKLFF; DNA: TGTGCCAGCAGTTACTCAGGGGGCTCTAATGAAAAACTGTTTTTT
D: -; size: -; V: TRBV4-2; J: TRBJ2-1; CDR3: CASSQDWWAGNEQFF; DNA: TGTGCCAGCAGCCAAGATTGGTGGGCAGGCAATGAGCAGTTCTTC
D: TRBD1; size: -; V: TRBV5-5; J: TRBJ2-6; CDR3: CASSSQGLSGANVLTF; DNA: TGTGCCAGCAGCTCACAGGGGTTATCTGGGGCCAACGTCCTGACTTTC
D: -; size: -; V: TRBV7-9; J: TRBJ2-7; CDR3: CASSFSGLVNEQYF; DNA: TGTGCCAGCAGCTTTTCAGGGCTTGTAAACGAGCAGTACTTC
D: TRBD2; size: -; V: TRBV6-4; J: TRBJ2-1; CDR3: CASSEGGTLYNEQFF; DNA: TGTGCCAGCAGTGAGGGAGGGACCCTCTACAATGAGCAGTTCTTC
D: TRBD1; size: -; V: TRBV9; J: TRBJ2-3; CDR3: CASSVGGQGTDTQYF; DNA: TGTGCCAGCAGCGTAGGGGGACAGGGAACAGATACGCAGTATTTT
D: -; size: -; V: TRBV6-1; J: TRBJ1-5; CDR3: CASSEELNQPQHF; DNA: TGTGCCAGCAGTGAAGAGCTCAATCAGCCCCAGCATTTT
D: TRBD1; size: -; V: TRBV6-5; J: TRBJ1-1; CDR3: CASSLQGAEAFF; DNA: TGTGCCAGCAGTTTACAGGGGGCTGAAGCTTTCTTT
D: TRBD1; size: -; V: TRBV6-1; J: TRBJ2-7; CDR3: CASSSDRGHEQYF; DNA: TGTGCCAGCAGCTCGGACAGGGGCCACGAGCAGTACTTC
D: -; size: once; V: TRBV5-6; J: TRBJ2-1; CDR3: CASSLEASYEQFF; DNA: TGTGCCAGCAGCTTGGAGGCTAGCTATGAGCAGTTCTTC
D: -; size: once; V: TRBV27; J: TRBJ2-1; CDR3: CASSMTLRDITRNEQFF; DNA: TGTGCCAGCAGTATGACCCTCCGGGACATAACTCGCAATGAGCAGTTCTTC
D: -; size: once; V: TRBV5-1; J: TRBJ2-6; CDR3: CASSLGTGTYSGANVLTF; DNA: TGCGCCAGCAGCTTAGGTACAGGGACCTACTCTGGGGCCAACGTCCTGACTTTC
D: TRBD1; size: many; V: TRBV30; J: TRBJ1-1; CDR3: CAWSTSGTGKNTEAFF; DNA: TGTGCCTGGAGTACCTCCGGGACAGGGAAGAACACTGAAGCTTTCTTT
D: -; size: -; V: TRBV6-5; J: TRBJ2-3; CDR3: CASRRDRTYTDTQYF; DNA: TGTGCCAGCAGACGAGACAGGACCTACACAGATACGCAGTATTTT
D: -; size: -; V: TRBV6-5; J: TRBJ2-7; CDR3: CASSYSISSVTYEQYF; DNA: TGTGCCAGCAGTTACTCGATTAGTAGCGTAACCTACGAGCAGTACTTC